The 29 T cell receptor beta chains listed next were all sequenced from one sample in a study of monozygotic twins with inflammatory bowel disease. TCRdb reprocessed the 5' RACE reads, with one entry per CDR3 protein and no DNA. Here the sample table reports approximately 150,000 distinct CDR3 sequences. The sequencing input was blood. Source of these receptors: a human donor with ulcerative colitis or Crohn's disease, or a healthy co-twin of an affected twin (not recorded which).

The chain recombines TRBV4-1 with TRBJ2-5; as DNA is missing, the TRBD1 call by TCRdb cannot be tested. The germline V gene has CDR1 MGHRA and CDR2 YSYEKL. The CDR3 consists of 16 residues. CDR3 protein: CASSPGNWDSQETQYF.

V gene TRBV7-6 combines with J gene TRBJ2-5; absent DNA, TCRdb's TRBD1 call cannot be checked. The CDR3 spans 15 residues. From germline, CDR1 is SGHVS and CDR2 FNYEAQ. The CDR3 is CASQGGRGDQETQYF.

The chain combines TRBV10-3 with TRBJ1-2; checking the TCRdb D call of TRBD1 is not possible without DNA. The germline CDR1 and CDR2 sequences are ENHRY and SYGVKD. The CDR3 contains 11 residues. The CDR3 protein is CAISTGAHYTF.

V usage is TRBV6-4 and J usage is TRBJ2-1; TCRdb returns TRBD1, unconfirmable since there is no DNA. Germline values: CDR1 MRHNA, CDR2 SNTAGT. This CDR3 contains 20 residues. This CDR3 is CASRLRPTLTGPSSYNEQFF.

This rearrangement joins TRBV4-3 to TRBJ2-1. This CDR3 has 15 amino acids. Germline-derived CDR1 and CDR2 are LGHNA and YSLEER. This CDR3 reads CASSQDPGKYNEQFF.

V and J are TRBV11-2 and TRBJ2-3; TCRdb names TRBD1, which stays unverified in the absence of DNA. This CDR3 is built from 17 residues. Germline V lookup: CDR1 SGHAT, CDR2 FQNNGV. CDR3 loop: CASSLDDWGGSTDTQYF.

This chain uses TRBV29-1 with TRBJ2-1; the TRBD1 assignment by TCRdb is unverifiable without DNA. The CDR3 is made up of 12 amino acids. Germline assignment: CDR1 SQVTM and CDR2 ANQGSEA. CDR3 amino acids: CSLSLTYNEQFF.

The chain links TRBV27 to TRBJ2-7; there is no DNA to check the TCRdb D call of TRBD1. This CDR3 is 14 amino acids long. Germline CDR1 MNHEY, CDR2 SMNVEV (reference sequence). The CDR3 reads CASSFRESSYEQYF.

V and J are TRBV5-1 and TRBJ2-5. Germline V gene sequence: CDR1 SGHRS, CDR2 YFSETQ. This CDR3 has 18 residues. The CDR3 sequence is CASSLGPELAWYQETQYF.

The rearrangement uses TRBV5-1 and TRBJ2-1; checking the TCRdb D call of TRBD1 is not possible without DNA. From germline, CDR1 is SGHRS and CDR2 YFSETQ. The CDR3 sequence is 13 residues long. This CDR3 is CASSLRDYNEQFF. The full variable domain, in which reference TRBV5-1 and TRBJ2-1 provide the parts outside the CDR3, is KAGVTQTPRYLIKTRGQQVTLSCSPISGHRSVSWYQQTPGQGLQFLFEYFSETQRNKGNFPGRFSGRQFSNSRSEMNVSTLELGDSALYLCASSLRDYNEQFFGPGTRLTVL.

The J gene is TRBJ1-2, the V gene TRBV7-2. Germline assignment: CDR1 SGHTA and CDR2 FQGNSA. CDR3 length: 13 residues. The chain's CDR3 is CASSPVRDYGYTF.

The rearrangement uses TRBV29-1 and TRBJ2-2; TCRdb names TRBD1, which stays unverified in the absence of DNA. The germline gives CDR1 SQVTM, CDR2 ANQGSEA. The CDR3 is 15 residues long. CDR3 amino acids: CSVEGWRTNTGELFF.

The chain has TRBV12-3 or TRBV12-4 and TRBJ1-6; there is no DNA to check the TCRdb D call of TRBD1. CDR3 length: 18 residues. This CDR3 is CASSLPGQGQKWNSPLHF.

This chain joins TRBV7-9 and TRBJ2-7; the TCRdb call, TRBD2, lacks DNA for checking. This CDR3 spans 13 amino acids. Germline CDR1 SEHNR, CDR2 FQNEAQ (reference sequence). CDR3 in amino acids: CASRGPSSYEQYF.

The V and J genes are TRBV29-1 and TRBJ2-3; checking the TCRdb D call of TRBD2 is not possible without DNA. The germline gives CDR1 SQVTM, CDR2 ANQGSEA. CDR3 length: 15 amino acids. CDR3 residues: CSVGVTERLTDTQYF.

This sequence joins TRBV11-2 and TRBJ2-6; the D call from TCRdb, TRBD2, cannot be confirmed without DNA. CDR3 length equals 19 residues. Germline V lookup: CDR1 SGHAT, CDR2 FQNNGV. CDR3 amino acids: CASALRRLAGEAGANVLTF.

The V and J genes are TRBV11-2 and TRBJ2-5; TCRdb gives TRBD1 as the D gene, but with no DNA this cannot be confirmed. This CDR3 comprises 15 residues. Germline V gives CDR1 SGHAT, CDR2 FQNNGV. The CDR3 sequence: CASSPMTGAQETQYF.

The rearrangement uses TRBV29-1 and TRBJ2-7; no DNA is available, so the TRBD1 call from TCRdb remains unchecked. This CDR3 has 12 residues. CDR1 SQVTM and CDR2 ANQGSEA come from the germline V gene. CDR3 residues: CSVEAPFGEQYF.

The V and J genes are TRBV15 and TRBJ2-7. This CDR3 contains 15 residues. In germline, CDR1 is LNHNV, CDR2 YYDKDF (reference sequence). The CDR3 loop is CATSRDRLLSYEQYF. Looking up the rest from reference TRBV15 and TRBJ2-7 gives the full variable domain: DAMVIQNPRYQVTQFGKPVTLSCSQTLNHNVMYWYQQKSSQAPKLLFHYYDKDFNNEADTPDNFQSRRPNTSFCFLDIRSPGLGDTAMYLCATSRDRLLSYEQYFGPGTRLTVT.

The V call is TRBV6-2 or TRBV6-3, the J call TRBJ1-1. The CDR3 loop spans 12 amino acids. The germline V gene has CDR1 MNHEY and CDR2 SVGEGT. The CDR3 spells CASRARNTEAFF.

This chain links TRBV12-3 or TRBV12-4 with TRBJ1-6; TCRdb's D gene call, TRBD1, goes unchecked for lack of DNA. The CDR3 length is 14 residues. This CDR3 is CASSTTGGSPPLHF.

J is TRBJ2-7 and V is TRBV4-3; TCRdb lists TRBD2, though no DNA is available to test this call. The CDR3 is 17 residues long. In germline, CDR1 is LGHNA, CDR2 YSLEER. This CDR3 reads CASSQNLAVSYSYEQYF.

The rearrangement joins TRBV5-4 to TRBJ1-1; the TCRdb D gene call, TRBD1, has no DNA to confirm it. The CDR3 totals 16 residues. The germline gives CDR1 SGHNT, CDR2 YYREEE (reference sequence). CDR3 in amino acids: CASSARQGRRNTEAFF.

J is TRBJ2-2 and V is TRBV9; as DNA is missing, the TRBD2 call by TCRdb cannot be tested. CDR3 length: 15 residues. In germline, CDR1 is SGDLS, CDR2 YYNGEE. The CDR3 sequence: CASSVVVGGTGELFF.

This CDR3 reads CASSLDGQAPNQPQHF. The chain combines TRBV5-1 with TRBJ1-5; absent DNA, TCRdb's TRBD1 call cannot be checked. The CDR3 sequence is 16 residues long. In germline, CDR1 is SGHRS, CDR2 YFSETQ.

The chain carries TRBV20-1 and TRBJ2-5; TCRdb outputs TRBD2, but without DNA this stays unchecked. Germline assignment: CDR1 DFQATT and CDR2 SNEGSKA (reference sequence). The CDR3 totals 14 residues. The CDR3 loop is CSAGPGQVQETQYF.

The chain is built from TRBV20-1 and TRBJ2-7; the D gene TCRdb calls, TRBD2, cannot be checked with no DNA. Germline loops: CDR1 DFQATT, CDR2 SNEGSKA (reference sequence). The CDR3 sequence is 15 residues long. CDR3 amino acids: CSARDLGTAVNEQYF.

J is TRBJ2-3 and V is TRBV7-6. This CDR3 has 15 residues. Germline values: CDR1 SGHVS, CDR2 FNYEAQ. This CDR3 reads CASSLGPQSTDTQYF.

This chain joins TRBV29-1 and TRBJ1-1. Germline V gene sequence: CDR1 SQVTM, CDR2 ANQGSEA. The CDR3 length is 13 residues. CDR3 region: CSVLRGSNTEAFF. Full variable domain (missing parts from reference TRBV29-1 and TRBJ1-1): SAVISQKPSRDICQRGTSLTIQCQVDSQVTMMFWYRQQPGQSLTLIATANQGSEATYESGFVIDKFPISRPNLTFSTLTVSNMSPEDSSIYLCSVLRGSNTEAFFGQGTRLTVV.